This T cell receptor beta chain is from a study of blood T cells in healthy people across ages. Study summary: Template switching picked up about one barcoded beta molecule for each two T cells.

Next came a second PCR, run for roughly 6 to 11 cycles, which used a sample-barcoded 5' primer along with a J-beta primer mix. TCRdb fed the 5' RACE reads into MiXCR, producing one record per CDR3 protein. The sample lists 800,000 to 900,000 distinct CDR3 sequences, less than 80% seen once, with 28% in the top ten. This clonotype was counted a few times. What it binds is unknown. In terms of origin and age, donors were healthy Caucasian individuals from Russia aged roughly 6 to 95. General study points: Considered underestimates were the diversity estimates obtained from one million T cells.

V dropped 5 bases and J dropped 6 bases, with 17 bases sitting between them. CDR3 length: 15 residues. The specimen sequenced was blood. This receptor was obtained from a man aged 25-40 years in good health. The J gene is TRBJ2-1, the V gene TRBV12-3 or TRBV12-4; perhaps D is TRBD1 or TRBD2 (5 bases each). The CDR3 loop is CASSLGDLGSNEQFF. The CDR3 DNA reads TGTGCCAGCAGTCTAGGGGACCTTGGCTCCAATGAGCAGTTCTTC.